A selection of T cell receptor beta chains follows, all from one sample in a study of human T cells and chemical hapten exposure. A single record per CDR3 protein comes from TCRdb applying MiXCR to the RACE reads. The table has around 120,000 distinct CDR3 sequences, roughly 13% seen once. Sequenced here: whole blood, sampled in connection with sensitization to the hapten diphenylcyclopropenone (DPC). These receptors all stem from a woman under 30 with alopecia areata. Some clones in this sample may be carry-over from other donors' samples. Both conserved end residues are part of each CDR3. D genes are given only for firm matches. Clone sizes are given selectively: once, few, many, or a class where the clone is expanded.

clone size: many; J gene: TRBJ1-6; V gene: TRBV7-2; D gene: NA; CDR3 DNA: TGTGCCAGCAGCTTAGAGTTAGGGGTCTCCTATAATTCACCCCTCCACTTT; CDR3 protein: CASSLELGVSYNSPLHF
clone size: NA; J gene: TRBJ1-5; V gene: TRBV12-3/TRBV12-4; D gene: NA; CDR3 DNA: TGTGCCAGCAGTTCTCCGGGCCAAAGGCCCCAGCATTTT; CDR3 protein: CASSSPGQRPQHF
clone size: NA; J gene: TRBJ2-3; V gene: TRBV20-1; D gene: NA; CDR3 DNA: TGCAGTGCTAGAGCGGGGGAGACTACAGATACGCAGTATTTT; CDR3 protein: CSARAGETTDTQYF
clone size: NA; J gene: TRBJ2-3; V gene: TRBV28; D gene: NA; CDR3 DNA: TGTGCCAGCAGTTCCACTAAGTTCCTCACAGATACGCAGTATTTT; CDR3 protein: CASSSTKFLTDTQYF
clone size: NA; J gene: TRBJ1-1; V gene: TRBV6-6; D gene: NA; CDR3 DNA: TGTGCCAGCAGTTACTCCGGCATTAACACTGAAGCTTTCTTT; CDR3 protein: CASSYSGINTEAFF
clone size: many; J gene: TRBJ1-1; V gene: TRBV21-1; D gene: NA; CDR3 DNA: TGTGCCAGCAGTGAGGGAGGGGTGGACACTGAAGCTTTCTTT; CDR3 protein: CASSEGGVDTEAFF
clone size: NA; J gene: TRBJ2-7; V gene: TRBV29-1; D gene: NA; CDR3 DNA: TGCAGCGTGGAGGGATGGGGCAGCGAGCAGTACTTC; CDR3 protein: CSVEGWGSEQYF
clone size: NA; J gene: TRBJ1-1; V gene: TRBV28; D gene: NA; CDR3 DNA: TGTGCCAGCAGTTTGGGGTTCGGGGACACTGAAGCTTTCTTT; CDR3 protein: CASSLGFGDTEAFF
clone size: many; J gene: TRBJ2-5; V gene: TRBV4-3; D gene: NA; CDR3 DNA: TGCGCCAGCAGCCAAGGTGGACAGAACCAAGAGACCCAGTACTTC; CDR3 protein: CASSQGGQNQETQYF
clone size: few; J gene: TRBJ1-4; V gene: TRBV28; D gene: NA; CDR3 DNA: TGTGCCAGCAGTACCCACGGGGGGCCGGGTGAAAAACTGTTTTTT; CDR3 protein: CASSTHGGPGEKLFF
clone size: few; J gene: TRBJ2-7; V gene: TRBV20-1; D gene: NA; CDR3 DNA: TGCAGTGCTACCGTAGGAACCTACGAGCAGTACTTC; CDR3 protein: CSATVGTYEQYF
clone size: NA; J gene: TRBJ2-2; V gene: TRBV7-6; D gene: NA; CDR3 DNA: TGTGCCAGCAGCTTAAATACAGGGCTGGGCGGGGAGCTGTTTTTT; CDR3 protein: CASSLNTGLGGELFF
clone size: many; J gene: TRBJ1-6; V gene: TRBV29-1; D gene: NA; CDR3 DNA: TGCAGCGTTAGACTAGAAGGCTATAATTCACCCCTCCACTTT; CDR3 protein: CSVRLEGYNSPLHF
clone size: few; J gene: TRBJ2-2; V gene: TRBV14; D gene: NA; CDR3 DNA: TGTGCCAGCAGCCAAGGGGTGTCGGGGACCGGGGAGCTGTTTTTT; CDR3 protein: CASSQGVSGTGELFF
clone size: NA; J gene: TRBJ2-7; V gene: TRBV5-1; D gene: TRBD1; CDR3 DNA: TGCGCCAGCAGCCCGGGGACAGGGGGACGCTCCTACGAGCAGTACTTC; CDR3 protein: CASSPGTGGRSYEQYF
clone size: few; J gene: TRBJ1-1; V gene: TRBV14; D gene: NA; CDR3 DNA: TGTGCCAGCAGCCAAGCGAGGGGTGTGAACACTGAAGCTTTCTTT; CDR3 protein: CASSQARGVNTEAFF
clone size: NA; J gene: TRBJ1-1; V gene: TRBV18; D gene: TRBD1; CDR3 DNA: TGTGCCAGCTCACCTTCCACACAGGGGGCGCGTCCGGGAACTGAAGCTTTCTTT; CDR3 protein: CASSPSTQGARPGTEAFF
clone size: many; J gene: TRBJ2-7; V gene: TRBV30; D gene: NA; CDR3 DNA: TGTGCCTGGAACCCGGGTGGCAGGGGGGGCGAGCAGTACTTC; CDR3 protein: CAWNPGGRGGEQYF
clone size: few; J gene: TRBJ2-2; V gene: TRBV7-2; D gene: NA; CDR3 DNA: TGTGCCAGCAGCTTAGCGTCGAGCACCGGGGAGCTGTTTTTT; CDR3 protein: CASSLASSTGELFF
clone size: many; J gene: TRBJ2-3; V gene: TRBV7-2; D gene: NA; CDR3 DNA: TGTGCCAGCAGCTTAGCGCGGACAGATACGCAGTATTTT; CDR3 protein: CASSLARTDTQYF
clone size: many; J gene: TRBJ1-1; V gene: TRBV5-1; D gene: NA; CDR3 DNA: TGCGCCAGCAGCCGGCAGGGCGGGAACACTGAAGCTTTCTTT; CDR3 protein: CASSRQGGNTEAFF
clone size: NA; J gene: TRBJ1-2; V gene: TRBV28; D gene: NA; CDR3 DNA: TGTGCCAGCAGTCCCTCCCCCGGGGTCCCTTTCTTC; CDR3 protein: CASSPSPGVPFF
clone size: NA; J gene: TRBJ2-2; V gene: TRBV3-1; D gene: TRBD2; CDR3 DNA: TGTGCCAGCAGCCATGGCCTCAGCGGGACGAACACCGGGGAGCTGTTTTTT; CDR3 protein: CASSHGLSGTNTGELFF
clone size: NA; J gene: TRBJ2-5; V gene: TRBV14; D gene: TRBD1; CDR3 DNA: TGTGCCAGCAGCCAACAGGGGGAAGAGACCCAGTACTTC; CDR3 protein: CASSQQGEETQYF
clone size: few; J gene: TRBJ2-5; V gene: TRBV7-6; D gene: NA; CDR3 DNA: TGTGCCAGCAGCTTATCTCGGAGGGAGACTAAGGGAGAGACCCAGTACTTC; CDR3 protein: CASSLSRRETKGETQYF
clone size: NA; J gene: TRBJ2-7; V gene: TRBV3-1; D gene: NA; CDR3 DNA: TGTGCCAGCAGCCAACAGACAGTAGGAACCTACGAGCAGTACTTC; CDR3 protein: CASSQQTVGTYEQYF
clone size: many; J gene: TRBJ1-5; V gene: TRBV27; D gene: NA; CDR3 DNA: TGTGCCAGCAGTTTATCGGGGGACGATCAGCCCCAGCATTTT; CDR3 protein: CASSLSGDDQPQHF
clone size: NA; J gene: TRBJ1-2; V gene: TRBV29-1; D gene: NA; CDR3 DNA: TGCAGCGTTGAAGATCTAGGAAAATGGAAAGGCTACACCTTC; CDR3 protein: CSVEDLGKWKGYTF
clone size: few; J gene: TRBJ2-7; V gene: TRBV7-2; D gene: TRBD2; CDR3 DNA: TGTGCCAGCAGCTTAGAAAGAGCGGGGGGGCCCGAGCAGTACTTC; CDR3 protein: CASSLERAGGPEQYF
clone size: NA; J gene: TRBJ2-6; V gene: TRBV7-6; D gene: NA; CDR3 DNA: TGTGCCAGCAGCTTAGTTGCGGCACCTGGGGCCAACGTCCTGACTTTC; CDR3 protein: CASSLVAAPGANVLTF
clone size: few; J gene: TRBJ1-4; V gene: TRBV11-2; D gene: TRBD1; CDR3 DNA: TGTGCCAGCAGCAGGGGACAGGGTTTTGGAAAACTGTTTTTT; CDR3 protein: CASSRGQGFGKLFF
clone size: NA; J gene: TRBJ2-1; V gene: TRBV5-4; D gene: NA; CDR3 DNA: TGTGCCAGCAGCATCTGGGACAATGAGCAGTTCTTC; CDR3 protein: CASSIWDNEQFF
clone size: few; J gene: TRBJ2-1; V gene: TRBV5-5; D gene: TRBD2; CDR3 DNA: TGTGCCAGCAGTCGCATAGCGGGGGCTCTGAATGAGCAGTTCTTC; CDR3 protein: CASSRIAGALNEQFF
clone size: few; J gene: TRBJ1-3; V gene: TRBV7-2; D gene: NA; CDR3 DNA: TGTGCCAGCAGCGTATCGACAGCCTCTGGAAACACCATATATTTT; CDR3 protein: CASSVSTASGNTIYF
clone size: NA; J gene: TRBJ2-7; V gene: TRBV11-2; D gene: NA; CDR3 DNA: TGTGCCAGCAGCTCCTTCACCCGGAGCTCCTACGAGCAGTACTTC; CDR3 protein: CASSSFTRSSYEQYF
clone size: NA; J gene: TRBJ1-1; V gene: TRBV10-1; D gene: NA; CDR3 DNA: TGCGCCAGCAGTGAGGCGGGGGCCAACACTGAAGCTTTCTTT; CDR3 protein: CASSEAGANTEAFF
clone size: few; J gene: TRBJ2-2; V gene: TRBV25-1; D gene: NA; CDR3 DNA: TGTGCCAGCAGTGACTCTGGTTCAGGCACCGGGGAGCTGTTTTTT; CDR3 protein: CASSDSGSGTGELFF
clone size: NA; J gene: TRBJ2-5; V gene: TRBV7-9; D gene: NA; CDR3 DNA: TGTGCCAGCAGCTCATCTAGACAGGTCGGGCTCCAAGAGACCCAGTACTTC; CDR3 protein: CASSSSRQVGLQETQYF
clone size: NA; J gene: TRBJ2-1; V gene: TRBV12-3/TRBV12-4; D gene: NA; CDR3 DNA: TGTGCCAGCAGTTGGCTGGACCAAGACAATGAGCAGTTCTTC; CDR3 protein: CASSWLDQDNEQFF